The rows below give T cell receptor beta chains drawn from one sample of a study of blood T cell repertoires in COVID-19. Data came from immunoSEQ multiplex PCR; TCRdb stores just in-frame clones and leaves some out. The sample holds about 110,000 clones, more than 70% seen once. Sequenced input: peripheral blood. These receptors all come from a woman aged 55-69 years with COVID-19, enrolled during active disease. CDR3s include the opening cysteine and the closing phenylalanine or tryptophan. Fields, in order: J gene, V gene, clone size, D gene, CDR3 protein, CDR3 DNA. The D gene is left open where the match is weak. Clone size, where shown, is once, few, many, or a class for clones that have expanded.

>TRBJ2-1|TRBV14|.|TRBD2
CASSQDLGGGAQGNEQFF
TGTGCCAGCAGCCAAGATTTGGGCGGGGGGGCCCAAGGCAATGAGCAGTTCTTC
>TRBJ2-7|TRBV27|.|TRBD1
CASSSGQGQVYEQYF
TGTGCCAGCAGTTCGGGACAGGGTCAAGTCTACGAGCAGTACTTC
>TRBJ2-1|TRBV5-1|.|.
CASSLGGGGGQNEQFF
TGCGCCAGCAGCTTGGGAGGAGGGGGCGGCCAGAATGAGCAGTTCTTC
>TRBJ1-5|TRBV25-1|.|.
CASHYRAHQPQHF
TGTGCCAGCCATTACAGGGCGCATCAGCCCCAGCATTTT
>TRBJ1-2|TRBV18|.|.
CASSPLRTGLDGYTF
TGTGCCAGCTCACCACTCAGGACGGGGTTGGATGGCTACACCTTC
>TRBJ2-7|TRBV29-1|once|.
CSVEAGQYEQYF
TGCAGCGTTGAGGCAGGGCAATACGAGCAGTACTTC
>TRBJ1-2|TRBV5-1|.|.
CASSPGTTDGYTF
TGCGCCAGCAGTCCCGGGACTACCGATGGCTACACCTTC
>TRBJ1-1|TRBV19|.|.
CASMASQEGTEAFF
TGTGCCAGTATGGCGTCCCAGGAGGGCACTGAAGCTTTCTTT
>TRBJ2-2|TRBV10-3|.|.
CAIAGTGELFF
TGTGCCATTGCAGGGACCGGGGAGCTGTTTTTT
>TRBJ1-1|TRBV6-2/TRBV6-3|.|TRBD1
CASSTGGIPEAFF
TGTGCCAGCAGTACAGGGGGTATCCCTGAAGCTTTCTTT
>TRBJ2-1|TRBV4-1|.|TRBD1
CASTPSRVRDRPYNEQFF
TGCGCCAGCACCCCATCCAGAGTTCGGGACAGGCCCTACAATGAGCAGTTCTTC
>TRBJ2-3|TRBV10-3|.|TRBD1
CAISEDQGGTDTQYF
TGTGCCATCAGTGAGGACCAGGGGGGCACAGATACGCAGTATTTT
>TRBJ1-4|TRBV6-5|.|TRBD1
CASTVGDRGNEKLFF
TGTGCCAGCACCGTGGGGGACAGGGGAAATGAAAAACTGTTTTTT
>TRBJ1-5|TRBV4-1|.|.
CASSQDRRGFGNQPQHF
TGCGCCAGCAGCCAAGATCGGCGAGGTTTCGGCAATCAGCCCCAGCATTTT
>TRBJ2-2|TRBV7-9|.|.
CASSLTAPGELFF
TGTGCCAGCAGCTTAACTGCTCCCGGGGAGCTGTTTTTT
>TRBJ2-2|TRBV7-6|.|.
CASSLASGLTGELFF
TGTGCCAGCAGCTTAGCTAGCGGCCTCACCGGGGAGCTGTTTTTT
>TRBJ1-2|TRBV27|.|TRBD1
CASSSVQGAGGYGYTF
TGTGCCAGCAGTTCCGTTCAGGGGGCCGGGGGCTATGGCTACACCTTC
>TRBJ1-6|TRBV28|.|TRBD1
CASSTSGTGDNSPLHF
TGTGCCAGCAGTACCTCCGGGACAGGGGATAATTCACCCCTCCACTTT
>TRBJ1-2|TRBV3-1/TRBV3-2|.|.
CASRPGSGGSLRGYTF
TGTGCCAGCAGACCCGGGTCAGGTGGGAGTTTGCGGGGCTACACCTTC
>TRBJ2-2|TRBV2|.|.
CASSVQTPRTGELFF
TGTGCCAGCAGTGTTCAGACTCCTAGAACCGGGGAGCTGTTTTTT
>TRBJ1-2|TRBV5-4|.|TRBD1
CASRTRGDYGYTF
TGTGCCAGCAGAACCAGGGGGGACTATGGCTACACCTTC
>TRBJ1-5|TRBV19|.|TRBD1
CASSGNRDRGPYSNQPQHF
TGTGCCAGTTCAGGGAACCGGGACAGGGGTCCTTATAGCAATCAGCCCCAGCATTTT
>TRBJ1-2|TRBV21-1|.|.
CASRDRGDRGDVYGYTF
TGTGCCAGCAGGGACAGGGGGGACAGGGGGGATGTGTATGGCTACACCTTC
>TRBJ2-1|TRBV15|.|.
CATSRGQERGEQFF
TGTGCCACCAGCAGAGGACAGGAAAGGGGTGAGCAGTTCTTC
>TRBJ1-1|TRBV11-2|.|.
CASSYNRVMNTEAFF
TGTGCCAGCAGCTATAACAGGGTCATGAACACTGAAGCTTTCTTT
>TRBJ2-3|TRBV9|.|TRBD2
CASSVGSSGASTDTQYF
TGTGCCAGCAGCGTAGGTAGTAGCGGGGCAAGCACAGATACGCAGTATTTT
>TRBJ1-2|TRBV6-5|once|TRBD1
CASSPWQGDGYTF
TGTGCCAGCAGCCCCTGGCAGGGGGATGGCTACACCTTC
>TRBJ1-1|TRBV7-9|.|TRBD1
CASSLAGQGGAFF
TGTGCCAGCAGCTTAGCGGGACAGGGTGGTGCTTTCTTT
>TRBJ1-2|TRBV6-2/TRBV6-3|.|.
CASSYWPHDGYTF
TGTGCCAGCAGTTACTGGCCCCACGATGGCTACACCTTC
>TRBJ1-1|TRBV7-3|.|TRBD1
CASSRSRGLATEAFF
TGTGCCAGCAGCCGGAGCAGGGGGTTGGCTACTGAAGCTTTCTTT
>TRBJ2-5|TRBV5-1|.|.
CASSLRQDQETQYF
TGCGCCAGCAGCCTAAGACAGGACCAAGAGACCCAGTACTTC
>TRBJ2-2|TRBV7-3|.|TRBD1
CASSPLPGTENTGELFF
TGTGCCAGCAGCCCACTCCCCGGGACAGAAAACACCGGGGAGCTGTTTTTT
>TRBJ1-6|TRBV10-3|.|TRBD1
CAIRRLAGTENSPLHF
TGTGCCATCAGGCGCCTTGCCGGGACAGAAAATTCACCCCTCCACTTT
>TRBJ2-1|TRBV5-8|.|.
CASIRGSSYNEQFF
TGTGCCAGCATCCGGGGGAGCTCCTACAATGAGCAGTTCTTC
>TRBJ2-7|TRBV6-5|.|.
CASIADISSYEQYF
TGTGCCAGCATCGCTGACATATCCTCCTACGAGCAGTACTTC
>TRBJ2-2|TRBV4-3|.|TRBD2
CASSQRGTSGTGELFF
TGCGCCAGCAGCCAAAGGGGGACTAGCGGCACCGGGGAGCTGTTTTTT
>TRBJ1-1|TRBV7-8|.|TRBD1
CASSLGQGSSTEAFF
TGTGCCAGCAGCTTAGGACAGGGTAGCAGCACTGAAGCTTTCTTT
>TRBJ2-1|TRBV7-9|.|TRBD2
CASSLRGGAYNEQFF
TGTGCCAGCAGCTTACGGGGGGGCGCCTACAATGAGCAGTTCTTC
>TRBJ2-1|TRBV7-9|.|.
CASSPANEQFF
TGTGCCAGCAGCCCCGCGAATGAGCAGTTCTTC
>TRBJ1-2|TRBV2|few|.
CASSENGGLTYPYGYTF
TGTGCCAGCAGTGAAAACGGAGGGCTTACTTACCCTTATGGCTACACCTTC
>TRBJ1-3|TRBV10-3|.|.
CAISADRSGNTIYF
TGTGCCATCAGCGCGGACAGATCTGGAAACACCATATATTTT
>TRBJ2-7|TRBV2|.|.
CASSARVNEQYF
TGTGCCAGCAGCGCAAGAGTCAACGAGCAGTACTTC
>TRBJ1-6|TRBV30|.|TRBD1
CAWSVDRGVSPLHF
TGTGCCTGGAGTGTAGACAGGGGGGTATCACCCCTCCACTTT
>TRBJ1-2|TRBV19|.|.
CASTRQGQFYGYTF
TGTGCCAGTACCCGCCAAGGACAGTTCTATGGCTACACCTTC
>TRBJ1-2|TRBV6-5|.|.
CASSLVKADYGYTF
TGTGCCAGCAGTCTGGTAAAGGCGGACTATGGCTACACCTTC
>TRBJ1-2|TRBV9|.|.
CASSVAGREGGGYGYTF
TGTGCCAGCAGCGTAGCAGGAAGGGAGGGTGGTGGCTATGGCTACACCTTC
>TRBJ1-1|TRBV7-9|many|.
CASSQQGNTEAFF
TGTGCCAGCAGTCAACAGGGTAACACTGAAGCTTTCTTT
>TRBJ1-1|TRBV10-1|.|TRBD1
CASSESGQGSTEAFF
TGCGCCAGCAGTGAGTCGGGACAGGGGAGCACTGAAGCTTTCTTT
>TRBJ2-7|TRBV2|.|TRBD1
CASSRTGDSYEQYF
TGTGCCAGCTCGCGGACAGGGGACTCCTACGAGCAGTACTTC
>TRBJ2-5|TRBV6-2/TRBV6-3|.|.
CASSYLVSETQYF
TGTGCCAGCAGTTATTTAGTCTCAGAGACCCAGTACTTC
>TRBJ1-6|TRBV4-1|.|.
CASSQIDLFSYNSPLHF
TGCGCCAGCAGCCAAATCGACTTGTTCTCCTATAATTCACCCCTCCACTTT
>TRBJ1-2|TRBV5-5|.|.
CASSLAPQTLGYTF
TGTGCCAGCAGCTTGGCCCCCCAGACTCTCGGCTACACCTTC